This T cell receptor (beta chain) was captured in a study of regulatory T cells in long-lasting Graves disease. Time point noted: newly diagnosed GD, antithyroid drugs for less than 3 months. With RNA extracted from PBMCs as input, the TCR library was made. Blood from the periphery, around 10 milliliters in all, was drawn into EDTA tubes. The table lists this clonotype with many counts. Its antigen is not identified. Broader study findings: Persistent cases favored TRBV28, TRBJ1-2 and TRBJ2-5.

V lost 1 base to trimming and J lost 6 bases, with 4 bases between them. The CDR3 totals 12 residues. CDR1 and CDR2 (germline): SGHTA, FQGNSA. Both iRepertoire HTBI primers and Arm-PCR of CDR3 regions were used to build the TCR beta libraries. One entry per CDR3 protein, called by TCRdb with MiXCR from the multiplex PCR reads. This table has approximately 350,000 distinct CDR3 sequences, 16% appearing once. The sample was also reused in another study, on T cells in Graves' hyperthyroidism and ophthalmopathy. That study reports: It was uncontrolled infection, other autoimmune disease, pregnancy or lactation that excluded patients. The HTBI primer set was used in a first-round RT-PCR of the TCR CDR3.

This clonotype originated in a man between 35 and 55 years old with Graves disease. This material consisted of peripheral blood mononuclear cells (PBMCs), taken at new diagnosis, from a patient treated with antithyroid drugs. This sequence joins TRBV7-2 and TRBJ1-5; no reliable D call. The CDR3 here is CASSLVGQPQHF. As DNA, the CDR3 is TGTGCCAGCAGCTTAGTTGGTCAGCCCCAGCATTTT.